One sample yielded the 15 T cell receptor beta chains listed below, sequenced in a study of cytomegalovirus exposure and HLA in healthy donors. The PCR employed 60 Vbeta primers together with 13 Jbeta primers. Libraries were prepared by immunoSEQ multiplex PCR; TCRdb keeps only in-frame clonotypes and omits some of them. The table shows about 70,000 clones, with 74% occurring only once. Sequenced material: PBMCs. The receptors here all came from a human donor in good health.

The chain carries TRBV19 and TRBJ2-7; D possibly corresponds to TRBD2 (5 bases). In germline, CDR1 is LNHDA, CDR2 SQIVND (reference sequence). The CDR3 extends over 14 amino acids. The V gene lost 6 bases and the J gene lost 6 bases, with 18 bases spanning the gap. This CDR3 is CASSLRQADSEQYF. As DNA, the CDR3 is TGTGCCAGTAGCCTGCGCCAAGCGGATAGCGAGCAGTACTTC.

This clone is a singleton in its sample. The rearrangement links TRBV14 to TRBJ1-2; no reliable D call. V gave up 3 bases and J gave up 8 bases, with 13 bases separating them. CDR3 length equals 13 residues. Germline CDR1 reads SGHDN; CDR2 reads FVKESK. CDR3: CASSQEENVGYTF. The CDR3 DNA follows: TGTGCCAGCAGCCAGGAGGAGAACGTCGGCTACACCTTC.

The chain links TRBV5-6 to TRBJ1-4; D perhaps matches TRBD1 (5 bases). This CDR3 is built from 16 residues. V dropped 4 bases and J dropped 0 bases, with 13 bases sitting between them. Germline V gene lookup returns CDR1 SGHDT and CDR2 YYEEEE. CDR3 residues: CASSAGRFATNEKLFF. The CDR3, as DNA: TGTGCCAGCAGCGCGGGACGGTTTGCAACTAATGAAAAACTGTTTTTT.

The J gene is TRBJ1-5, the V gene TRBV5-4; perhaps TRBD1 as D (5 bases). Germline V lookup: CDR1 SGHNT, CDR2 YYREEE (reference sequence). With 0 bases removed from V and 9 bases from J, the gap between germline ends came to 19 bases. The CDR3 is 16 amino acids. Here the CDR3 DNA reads TGTGCCAGCAGCTTGGGGCCGCCAGGGCCGGGGGTGCCCCAGCATTTT. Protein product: CASSLGPPGPGVPQHF. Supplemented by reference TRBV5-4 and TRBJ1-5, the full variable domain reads ETGVTQSPTHLIKTRGQQVTLRCSSQSGHNTVSWYQQALGQGPQFIFQYYREEENGRGNFPPRFSGLQFPNYSSELNVNALELDDSALYLCASSLGPPGPGVPQHFGDGTRLSIL.

The CDR3 is CASSYRDRGSPDTQYF. CDR3 in DNA: TGTGCCAGCAGTTACCGGGACAGGGGCTCCCCAGATACGCAGTATTTT. The rearrangement joins TRBV6-5 to TRBJ2-3; 10 positions match TRBD1. This CDR3 comprises 16 residues. Trimming cost V 2 bases and J 4 bases; bases outside gene matches: 6. Per germline, CDR1 MNHEY and CDR2 SVGAGI.

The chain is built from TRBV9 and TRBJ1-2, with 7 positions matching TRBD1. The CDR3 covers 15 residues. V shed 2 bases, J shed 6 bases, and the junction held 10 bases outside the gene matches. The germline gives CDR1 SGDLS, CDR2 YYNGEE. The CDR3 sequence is CASSVEGAPKNGYTF. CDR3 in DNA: TGTGCCAGCAGCGTTGAGGGGGCCCCGAAGAATGGCTACACCTTC.

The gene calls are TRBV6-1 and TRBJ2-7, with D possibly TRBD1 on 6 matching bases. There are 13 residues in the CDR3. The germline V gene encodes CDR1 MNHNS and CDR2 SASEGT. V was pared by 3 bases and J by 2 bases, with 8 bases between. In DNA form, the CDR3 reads TGTGCCAGCAGTGACAGGGGACCCTACGAGCAGTACTTC. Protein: CASSDRGPYEQYF.

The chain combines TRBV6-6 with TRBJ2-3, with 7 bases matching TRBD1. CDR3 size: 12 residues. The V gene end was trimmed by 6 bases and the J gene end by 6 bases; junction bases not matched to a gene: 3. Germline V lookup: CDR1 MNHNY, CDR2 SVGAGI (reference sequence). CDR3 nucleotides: TGTGCCAGCAGCCCGACAGGGGATACGCAGTATTTT. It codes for CASSPTGDTQYF.

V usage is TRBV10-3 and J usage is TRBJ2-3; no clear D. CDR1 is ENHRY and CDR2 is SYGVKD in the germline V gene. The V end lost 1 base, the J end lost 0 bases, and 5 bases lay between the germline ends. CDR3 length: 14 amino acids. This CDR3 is CAISEYGSTDTQYF. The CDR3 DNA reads TGTGCCATCAGTGAGTACGGGAGCACAGATACGCAGTATTTT.

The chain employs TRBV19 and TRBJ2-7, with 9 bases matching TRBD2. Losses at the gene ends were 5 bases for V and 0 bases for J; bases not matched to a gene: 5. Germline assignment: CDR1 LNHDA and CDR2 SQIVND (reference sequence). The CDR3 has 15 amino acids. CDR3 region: CASSWTSETSYEQYF. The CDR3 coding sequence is TGTGCCAGTAGTTGGACTAGCGAGACCTCCTACGAGCAGTACTTC.

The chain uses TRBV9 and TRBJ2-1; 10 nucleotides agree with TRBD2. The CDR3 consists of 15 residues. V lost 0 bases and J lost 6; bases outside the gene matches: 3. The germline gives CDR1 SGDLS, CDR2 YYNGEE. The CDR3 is CASSVGTSGINEQFF. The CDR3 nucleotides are TGTGCCAGCAGCGTAGGAACTAGCGGGATCAATGAGCAGTTCTTC.

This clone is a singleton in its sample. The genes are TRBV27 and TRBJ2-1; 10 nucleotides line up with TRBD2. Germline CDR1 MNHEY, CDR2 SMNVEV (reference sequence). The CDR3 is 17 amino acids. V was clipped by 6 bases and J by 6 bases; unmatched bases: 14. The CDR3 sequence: CASRSHAGLADLNEQFF. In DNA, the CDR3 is TGTGCCAGCAGATCCCACGCCGGACTAGCGGACCTCAATGAGCAGTTCTTC.

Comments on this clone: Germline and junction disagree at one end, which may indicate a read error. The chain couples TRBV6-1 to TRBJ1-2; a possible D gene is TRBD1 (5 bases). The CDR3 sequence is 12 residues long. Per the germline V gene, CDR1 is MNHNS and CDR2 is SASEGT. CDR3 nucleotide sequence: TGTGCCAGCAGTGAAGTGGGGCGTCGCTACGACTTC. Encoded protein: CASSEVGRRYDF.

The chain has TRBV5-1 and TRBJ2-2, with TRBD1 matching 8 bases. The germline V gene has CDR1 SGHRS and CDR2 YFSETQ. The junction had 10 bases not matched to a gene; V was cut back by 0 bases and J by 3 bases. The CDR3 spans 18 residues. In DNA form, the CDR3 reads TGCGCCAGCAGCTTGGCCAGCACAGGGGGTATAGACACCGGGGAGCTGTTTTTT. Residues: CASSLASTGGIDTGELFF.

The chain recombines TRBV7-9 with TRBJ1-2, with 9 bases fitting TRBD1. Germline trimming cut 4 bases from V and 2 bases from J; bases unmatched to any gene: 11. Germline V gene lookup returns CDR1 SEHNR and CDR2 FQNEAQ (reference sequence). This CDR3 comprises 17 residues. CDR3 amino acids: CASSSPGGDRENYGYTF. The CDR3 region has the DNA TGTGCCAGCAGCTCGCCTGGGGGGGACAGGGAGAACTATGGCTACACCTTC.